Listed below are T cell receptor beta chains from one sample, sequenced in a study of immune characterization of retroperitoneal liposarcoma. TCRdb recomputed calls from the PCR reads with MiXCR, one row per CDR3 protein. This sample has fewer than 3,000 distinct CDR3 sequences, with approximately 49% found just once. The sequenced sample was tumor tissue. The receptors originated from a male donor with retroperitoneal liposarcoma. Each CDR3 is given with its conserved first and last residue. The order of the fields is J gene, V gene, clone size, D gene, CDR3 protein, CDR3 DNA. The D gene is left open where the match is weak. Clone size appears in some rows only: once, few, many, or a class for an expanded clone.

TRBJ2-1,TRBV6-1,few,TRBD2,CASRLAVWSEQFF,TGTGCCAGCAGGCTAGCGGTGTGGAGTGAGCAGTTCTTC
TRBJ2-7,TRBV6-1,.,.,CASSEAWDPTYEQYF,TGTGCCAGCAGTGAAGCGTGGGACCCAACCTACGAGCAGTACTTC
TRBJ2-7,TRBV11-2,few,TRBD2,CASSPPGLAGLYEQYF,TGTGCCAGCAGCCCGCCGGGACTAGCGGGATTGTACGAGCAGTACTTC
TRBJ2-3,TRBV6-1,.,.,CASSDSREGPTDTQYF,TGTGCCAGCAGTGATTCAAGAGAGGGTCCCACAGATACGCAGTATTTT
TRBJ2-3,TRBV6-8,.,.,CASSPDVWSPDTQYF,TGTGCCAGCAGCCCCGACGTTTGGTCACCAGATACGCAGTATTTT
TRBJ2-1,TRBV6-1,.,.,CASSGQPGYNEQFF,TGTGCCAGCAGTGGGCAGCCCGGCTACAATGAGCAGTTCTTC
TRBJ2-7,TRBV12-3/TRBV12-4,.,.,CASSVGPQGGEQYF,TGTGCCAGCAGTGTGGGCCCTCAGGGGGGCGAGCAGTACTTC
TRBJ2-1,TRBV6-1,.,.,CASSESASSYNEQFF,TGTGCCAGCAGTGAATCGGCTTCTTCCTACAATGAGCAGTTCTTC
TRBJ2-3,TRBV7-2,.,TRBD2,CASSSSGRAGDTQYF,TGTGCCAGCAGCTCTAGCGGGAGGGCCGGAGATACGCAGTATTTT
TRBJ2-5,TRBV7-4,.,.,CASSLEFSDSQETQYF,TGTGCCAGCAGCTTAGAATTCTCGGACAGCCAAGAGACCCAGTACTTC
TRBJ2-7,TRBV27,.,.,CASSFSGSHADEQYF,TGTGCCAGCAGTTTCTCTGGTTCTCATGCGGATGAGCAGTACTTC
TRBJ1-1,TRBV12-3/TRBV12-4,few,.,CASSSPEVMNTEAFF,TGTGCCAGCAGCTCCCCGGAGGTCATGAACACTGAAGCTTTCTTT
TRBJ2-2,TRBV6-1,few,TRBD2,CARKSGSGVFRGELFF,TGTGCAAGAAAGTCGGGTAGCGGGGTGTTTCGGGGGGAGCTGTTTTTT
TRBJ2-7,TRBV7-2,few,.,CASSLVREAEQYF,TGTGCCAGCAGCTTAGTGCGAGAAGCCGAGCAGTACTTC
TRBJ2-5,TRBV6-1,.,TRBD2,CASSRPGEGETQYF,TGTGCCAGCAGTCGCCCGGGGGAGGGGGAGACCCAGTACTTC
TRBJ1-6,TRBV7-3,large,.,CASSLGGANSPLHF,TGTGCCAGCAGCTTGGGAGGGGCTAATTCACCCCTCCACTTT
TRBJ2-2,TRBV6-1,.,.,CASSILGAGLTTGELFF,TGTGCCAGCAGTATCTTGGGGGCGGGATTGACCACCGGGGAGCTATTTTTT
TRBJ2-1,TRBV7-8,.,.,CASSLATPEKGEQFF,TGTGCCAGCAGCTTAGCTACCCCCGAGAAGGGCGAGCAGTTCTTC
TRBJ2-4,TRBV7-3,few,.,CASSRGGNNEQYF,TGTGCCAGCAGCCGTGGGGGGAACAATGAGCAGTACTTC
TRBJ2-1,TRBV6-1,.,TRBD2,CASSPAAGGSDEQFF,TGTGCCAGCAGCCCCGCGGCGGGAGGGTCGGATGAGCAGTTCTTC
TRBJ2-1,TRBV27,.,.,CASSGGPRGGNEQFF,TGTGCCAGCAGTGGGGGACCCCGAGGGGGCAATGAGCAGTTCTTC
TRBJ2-5,TRBV27,.,.,CASSLYGPIGPYNEQYF,TGTGCCAGCAGTTTATATGGCCCTATAGGCCCCTACAATGAGCAGTACTTC
TRBJ2-1,TRBV7-2,medium-sized,.,CASSFMTGFSRWRPGNEQFF,TGTGCCAGCAGCTTTATGACAGGTTTTTCCCGGTGGAGGCCCGGCAATGAGCAGTTCTTC
TRBJ2-7,TRBV6-6,.,TRBD2,CASSKRLAGVGEQYF,TGTGCCAGCAGTAAACGACTAGCGGGAGTAGGCGAGCAGTACTTC
TRBJ2-5,TRBV6-1,.,TRBD2,CASRGLAAQETQYF,TGTGCCAGCAGGGGACTAGCGGCACAAGAGACCCAGTACTTC
TRBJ2-2,TRBV6-5,large,TRBD2,CASSYSNLAGAGELFF,TGTGCCAGCAGTTACTCGAACCTAGCGGGAGCCGGGGAGCTGTTTTTT
TRBJ2-7,TRBV6-1,.,.,CASSPIEGHNEQYF,TGTGCCAGCAGTCCGATCGAGGGCCACAATGAGCAGTACTTC
TRBJ1-1,TRBV6-1,few,.,CASTEARGRSPFF,TGTGCCAGCACCGAAGCACGGGGACGGAGTCCTTTCTTT
TRBJ2-3,TRBV7-2,medium-sized,.,CASSLRGTSTDTQYF,TGTGCCAGCAGCTTACGAGGAACTAGCACAGATACGCAGTATTTT
TRBJ2-5,TRBV7-4,.,.,CASSLRQQETQYF,TGTGCCAGCAGCTTACGACAGCAAGAGACCCAGTACTTC
TRBJ2-7,TRBV11-3,few,.,CASSFGGSYNEQYF,TGTGCCAGCAGCTTTGGGGGTTCTTACAATGAGCAGTACTTC
TRBJ1-2,TRBV7-2,.,.,CASSWRAKGGENYGYTF,TGTGCCAGCAGCTGGCGGGCGAAGGGGGGCGAAAACTATGGCTACACCTTC
TRBJ2-5,TRBV6-6,few,.,CASRRGAGETQYF,TGTGCCAGTCGAAGGGGGGCCGGAGAGACCCAGTACTTC
TRBJ2-7,TRBV4-3,.,.,CASSQFAGLISSYEQYF,TGCGCCAGCAGCCAATTCGCCGGACTAATTAGCTCCTACGAGCAGTACTTC
TRBJ2-3,TRBV10-1,.,.,CASTAGPSTDTQYF,TGCGCCAGCACGGCGGGGCCTAGCACAGATACGCAGTATTTT
TRBJ2-7,TRBV6-5,.,.,CASSYSGVSSYEQYF,TGTGCCAGCAGTTACTCTGGGGTTAGCTCCTACGAGCAGTACTTC
TRBJ2-3,TRBV6-1,once,TRBD2,CASSILAGGSDTQYF,TGTGCCAGCAGTATACTAGCGGGAGGGTCAGATACGCAGTATTTT
TRBJ2-7,TRBV6-5,few,.,CASSYSTGPYEQYF,TGTGCCAGCAGTTACTCGACGGGTCCCTACGAGCAGTACTTC
TRBJ1-6,TRBV25-1,medium-sized,.,CASSATGGVHNSPLHF,TGTGCCAGCAGTGCTACGGGGGGAGTTCATAATTCACCCCTCCACTTT
TRBJ2-7,TRBV12-3/TRBV12-4,.,.,CASSFGGSEQYF,TGTGCCAGCAGTTTTGGGGGCAGCGAGCAGTACTTC
TRBJ2-1,TRBV12-3/TRBV12-4,once,TRBD1,CASSLSQGAGNEQFF,TGTGCCAGCAGTTTGAGTCAGGGGGCGGGGAATGAGCAGTTCTTC
TRBJ2-3,TRBV11-3,few,TRBD2,CASSGRKLAGVPDTQYF,TGTGCCAGCAGCGGTAGAAAACTAGCGGGAGTCCCAGATACGCAGTATTTT
TRBJ2-1,TRBV7-3,once,TRBD2,CASSFSSGRSYNEQFF,TGTGCCAGCAGCTTTTCTAGCGGGAGGTCCTACAATGAGCAGTTCTTC
TRBJ2-5,TRBV6-1,few,TRBD2,CASSDGGSDETQYF,TGTGCCAGCAGTGACGGCGGGAGCGACGAGACCCAGTACTTC
TRBJ2-1,TRBV6-1,.,.,CASILGPGIGEVEQFF,TGTGCCAGCATCTTGGGGCCAGGGATTGGAGAGGTTGAGCAGTTCTTC